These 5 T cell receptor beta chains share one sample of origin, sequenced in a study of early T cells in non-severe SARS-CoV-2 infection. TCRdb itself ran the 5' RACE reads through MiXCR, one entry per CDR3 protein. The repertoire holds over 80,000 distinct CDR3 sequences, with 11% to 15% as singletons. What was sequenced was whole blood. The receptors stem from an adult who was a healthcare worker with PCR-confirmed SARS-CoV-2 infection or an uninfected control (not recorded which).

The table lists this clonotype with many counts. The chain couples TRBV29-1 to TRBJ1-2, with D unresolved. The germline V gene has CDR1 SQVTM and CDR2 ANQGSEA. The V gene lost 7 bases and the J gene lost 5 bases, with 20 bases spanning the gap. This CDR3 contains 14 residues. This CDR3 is CSAWLFPVSYGYTF. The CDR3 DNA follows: TGCAGCGCCTGGCTTTTTCCAGTTTCGTATGGCTACACCTTC.

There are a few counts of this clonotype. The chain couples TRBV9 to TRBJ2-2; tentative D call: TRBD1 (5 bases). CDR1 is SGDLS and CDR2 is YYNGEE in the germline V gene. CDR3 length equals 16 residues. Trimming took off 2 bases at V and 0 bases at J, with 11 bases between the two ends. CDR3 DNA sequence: TGTGCCAGCAGCGTCCAGGGTAACGCGAACACCGGGGAGCTGTTTTTT. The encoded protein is CASSVQGNANTGELFF.

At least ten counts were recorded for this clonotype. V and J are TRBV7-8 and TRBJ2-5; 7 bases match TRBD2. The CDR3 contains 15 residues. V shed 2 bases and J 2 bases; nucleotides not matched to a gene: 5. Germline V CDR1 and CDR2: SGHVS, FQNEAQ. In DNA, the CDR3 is TGTGCCAGCAGCTTATTATCTAGCGGACAAGAGACCCAGTACTTC. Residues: CASSLLSSGQETQYF. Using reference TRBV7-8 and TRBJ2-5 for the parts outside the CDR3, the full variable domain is GAGVSQSPRYKVAKRGQDVALRCDPISGHVSLFWYQQALGQGPEFLTYFQNEAQLDKSGLPSDRFFAERPEGSVSTLKIQRTQQEDSAVYLCASSLLSSGQETQYFGPGTRLLVL.

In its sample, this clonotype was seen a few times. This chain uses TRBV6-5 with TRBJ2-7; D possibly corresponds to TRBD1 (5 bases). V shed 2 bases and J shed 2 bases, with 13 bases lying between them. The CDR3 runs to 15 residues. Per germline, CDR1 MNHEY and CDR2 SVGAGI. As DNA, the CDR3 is TGTGCCAGCAGTTACGAAGGACAACTAACCTACGAGCAGTACTTC. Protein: CASSYEGQLTYEQYF.

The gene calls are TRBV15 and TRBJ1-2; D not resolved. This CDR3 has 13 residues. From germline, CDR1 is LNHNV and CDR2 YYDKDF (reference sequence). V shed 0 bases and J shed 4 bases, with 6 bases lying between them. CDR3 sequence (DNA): TGTGCCACCAGCAGAGATCGGGTCTATGGCTACACCTTC. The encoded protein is CATSRDRVYGYTF.